The 31 T cell receptor beta chains in this list originate from one sample, sequenced in a study of T cell responses to AZD1222 COVID-19 vaccine. Measured with immunoSEQ multiplex PCR; TCRdb has only the in-frame clones, and not every one. The repertoire has roughly 110,000 clones, 70% to 90% of them found once; the top ten carry about 5%. Sequenced material: peripheral blood, taken 28 days after the second AZD1222 dose. These receptors all stem from an adult who received the AZD1222 COVID-19 vaccine.

This clone was detected only a few times. This chain connects TRBV6-2 or TRBV6-3 to TRBJ1-2, with D possibly TRBD1 on 6 matching bases. The CDR3 runs to 14 residues. V was clipped by 5 bases and J by 4 bases, with 14 bases between them. Per germline, CDR1 MNHEY and CDR2 SVGEGT. CDR3 sequence reads: CASSQGQLGYGYTF. Written as DNA, the CDR3 is TGTGCCAGCAGTCAAGGACAGTTAGGCTATGGCTACACCTTC.

The V call is TRBV10-3, the J call TRBJ1-1, with 9 bases matching TRBD1. Germline CDR1 ENHRY, CDR2 SYGVKD. Germline trimming cut 8 bases from V and 2 bases from J; bases unmatched to any gene: 3. CDR3 size: 13 residues. In DNA, the CDR3 is TGTGCCATCCAGGGACAGGGAAACACTGAAGCTTTCTTT. It codes for CAIQGQGNTEAFF.

The sample holds a few counts of this clone. V usage is TRBV11-2 and J usage is TRBJ2-1, with 9 bases identical to TRBD1. Germline CDR1 reads SGHAT; CDR2 reads FQNNGV. V shed 3 bases, J shed 0 bases, and the junction held 6 bases outside the gene matches. The CDR3 is 17 amino acids. This chain's CDR3 is CASSFGPGQGSYNEQFF. Here the CDR3 DNA reads TGTGCCAGCAGCTTCGGACCGGGACAGGGCTCCTACAATGAGCAGTTCTTC.

Written as DNA, the CDR3 is TGTGCCAGTAGTATCCGACAGGGGACCTCCTACAATGAGCAGTTCTTC. Its translation: CASSIRQGTSYNEQFF. V usage is TRBV19 and J usage is TRBJ2-1; 8 positions agree with TRBD1. V shed 3 bases, J shed 0 bases, and the junction held 4 bases outside the gene matches. The CDR3 has 16 amino acids. CDR1 and CDR2 (germline): LNHDA, SQIVND (reference sequence).

This chain connects TRBV30 to TRBJ1-2, with D unclear. V was shortened by 0 bases and J by 5 bases, with 16 bases between the two germline ends. This CDR3 has 15 residues. Germline CDR1 GTSNPN, CDR2 SVGIG (reference sequence). The CDR3 sequence is CAWSVRAGSVYGYTF. The CDR3 DNA reads as TGTGCCTGGAGTGTACGGGCAGGAAGTGTGTATGGCTACACCTTC.

J is TRBJ2-7 and V is TRBV30; tentative D call: TRBD2 (5 bases). The germline CDR1 and CDR2 sequences are GTSNPN and SVGIG (reference sequence). The V end lost 5 bases, the J end lost 0 bases, and 14 bases lay between the germline ends. The CDR3 covers 14 residues. For the CDR3, the DNA is TGTGCCTGGGTCTCCGGGGTTAGCTCCTACGAGCAGTACTTC. It yields the protein CAWVSGVSSYEQYF.

The chain links TRBV29-1 to TRBJ1-1; D not certain. Trimming took 4 bases from V and 1 from J, leaving 13 bases between them. CDR1 is SQVTM, CDR2 ANQGSEA, per germline. The CDR3 totals 14 residues. CDR3 coding DNA: TGCAGCGTTGTTCTTAGGACCCCGAACACTGAAGCTTTCTTT. Translated, it gives CSVVLRTPNTEAFF.

The chain is built from TRBV29-1 and TRBJ1-2; 7 bases are shared with TRBD1. The CDR3 consists of 12 residues. CDR1 is SQVTM, CDR2 ANQGSEA, per germline. The V segment lost 7 bases and the J segment 5 bases; nucleotides outside the gene matches: 7. CDR3 residues: CSADRAGYGYTF. As DNA, the CDR3 is TGCAGCGCAGACAGGGCTGGATATGGCTACACCTTC. Looking up the rest from reference TRBV29-1 and TRBJ1-2 gives the full variable domain: SAVISQKPSRDICQRGTSLTIQCQVDSQVTMMFWYRQQPGQSLTLIATANQGSEATYESGFVIDKFPISRPNLTFSTLTVSNMSPEDSSIYLCSADRAGYGYTFGSGTRLTVV.

This chain connects TRBV3-1 (or the pseudogene TRBV3-2) to TRBJ1-6, with 7 bases aligning to TRBD1. The CDR3 totals 14 residues. V was clipped by 3 bases and J by 6 bases; unmatched bases: 2. The germline V gene encodes CDR1 LGHDT and CDR2 YNNKEL (reference sequence). The CDR3 region is CASSQGQSNSPLHF. The DNA of the CDR3 is TGTGCCAGCAGCCAGGGACAGAGTAATTCACCCCTCCACTTT.

The chain uses TRBV6-2 or TRBV6-3 and TRBJ2-3; D perhaps matches TRBD1 (5 bases). The CDR3 loop spans 14 amino acids. Trimming cost V 2 bases and J 0 bases, with 6 bases left between them. In germline, CDR1 is MNHEY, CDR2 SVGEGT. The CDR3 region is CASSYGASTDTQYF. CDR3 bases: TGTGCCAGCAGTTACGGGGCGAGCACAGATACGCAGTATTTT.

The V and J genes are TRBV7-8 and TRBJ1-6; TRBD1 agrees at 9 bases. With V trimmed by 4 bases and J by 10 bases, 11 bases remained unmatched. CDR1 SGHVS and CDR2 FQNEAQ come from the germline V gene. CDR3 length: 16 residues. The CDR3 loop is CASSSQQGAANSPLHF. CDR3 in DNA: TGTGCCAGCAGCTCCCAACAGGGGGCCGCGAACTCACCCCTCCACTTT.

This clone occurred a few times. V gene TRBV18 combines with J gene TRBJ2-7, with 7 nucleotides matching TRBD1. Germline V CDR1 and CDR2: KGHSH, LQKENI. Germline trimming cut 5 bases from V and 5 bases from J; bases unmatched to any gene: 9. The length of the CDR3 is 14 residues. DNA of the CDR3: TGTGCCAGCTCAACCCGACAGGGATTCGACGAGCAGTACTTC. Residues: CASSTRQGFDEQYF.

J is TRBJ1-5 and V is TRBV7-2; D uncertain. V lost 1 base and J 6 bases, leaving 4 bases between the germline ends. The CDR3 loop spans 12 amino acids. The germline V gene encodes CDR1 SGHTA and CDR2 FQGNSA. CDR3 sequence reads: CASSLVGQPQHF. In DNA form, the CDR3 reads TGTGCCAGCAGCTTAGTCGGTCAGCCCCAGCATTTT.

The chain uses TRBV7-4 and TRBJ1-5; TRBD1 aligns across 7 bases. Germline V gene lookup returns CDR1 SGHVT and CDR2 SQSDAQ. With V trimmed by 5 bases and J by 0 bases, 19 bases remained unmatched. The CDR3 runs to 20 residues. As DNA, the CDR3 is TGTGCCAGCAGCCCCGCTTTGTCCAGGGGGATTGGGTATAGCAATCAGCCCCAGCATTTT. It yields the protein CASSPALSRGIGYSNQPQHF.

CDR3: CASSGTGERQPQHF. CDR3 sequence (DNA): TGTGCCAGCTCCGGGACAGGGGAGAGACAGCCCCAGCATTTT. The chain has TRBV18 and TRBJ1-5; TRBD1 matches 10 bases. This CDR3 comprises 14 residues. After removal of 6 bases from V and 7 bases from J, the junction contained 6 bases not matched to a gene. The germline V gene has CDR1 KGHSH and CDR2 LQKENI.

V usage is TRBV12-5 and J usage is TRBJ2-7; TRBD1 matches 7 bases. This CDR3 is built from 14 residues. Germline CDR1 and CDR2: LGHNT and FRNRAP. Trimming took 7 bases from V and 3 from J; bases not matched to a gene: 9. The CDR3, as DNA: TGTGCTAGTGTCAAGAGGGACAGCGTCTACGAGCAGTACTTC. Its protein product is CASVKRDSVYEQYF. Full variable domain (rest looked up from reference TRBV12-5 and TRBJ2-7): DARVTQTPRHKVTEMGQEVTMRCQPILGHNTVFWYRQTMMQGLELLAYFRNRAPLDDSGMPKDRFSAEMPDATLATLKIQPSEPRDSAVYFCASVKRDSVYEQYFGPGTRLTVT.

As DNA, the CDR3 is TGCGCCAGCAGCTTGGCGATACAGGGGGCGCGCGGCTACACCTTC. The encoded protein is CASSLAIQGARGYTF. The J gene is TRBJ1-2, the V gene TRBV5-1; 9 positions match TRBD1. CDR3 length: 15 amino acids. The V gene's germline CDR1 is SGHRS and CDR2 YFSETQ. Germline trimming cut 0 bases from V and 8 bases from J; bases unmatched to any gene: 8.

The chain uses TRBV6-5 and TRBJ1-2; 8 positions match TRBD1. The CDR3 consists of 15 residues. CDR1 and CDR2 from the germline V gene are MNHEY and SVGAGI. With 5 bases clipped from V and 4 bases from J, the junction kept 9 bases outside the gene matches. The CDR3 region is CASSTRDRKSYGYTF. The CDR3 DNA follows: TGTGCCAGCAGTACCCGGGACAGGAAATCCTATGGCTACACCTTC.

This clone has only one observation. The rearrangement joins TRBV19 to TRBJ2-1, with TRBD1 identical over 8 bases. CDR1 and CDR2 (germline): LNHDA, SQIVND (reference sequence). Trimming at V came to 4 bases and at J to 0 bases, leaving 2 bases not matched to a gene. CDR3 length equals 15 residues. CDR3 sequence: CASSTGQDSYNEQFF. CDR3 in DNA: TGTGCCAGTAGTACGGGACAGGACTCCTACAATGAGCAGTTCTTC.

A few counts support this clone. The rearrangement links TRBV12-3 or TRBV12-4 to TRBJ1-3, with unresolved D. Trimming took off 7 bases at V and 6 bases at J, with 10 bases between the two ends. There are 12 residues in the CDR3. The CDR3: CASNKDLNTIYF. CDR3 sequence (DNA): TGTGCCAGCAACAAGGACCTAAACACCATATATTTT.

This sequence joins TRBV28 and TRBJ1-4; maybe TRBD1 (5 bases). There are 15 residues in the CDR3. CDR1 and CDR2 (germline): MDHEN, SYDVKM. The V gene lost 2 bases and the J gene lost 5 bases, with 12 bases spanning the gap. This chain's CDR3 is CASSLHGTANEKLFF. Here the CDR3 DNA reads TGTGCCAGCAGTTTACACGGGACGGCGAATGAAAAACTGTTTTTT. Based on the CDR3 plus reference TRBV28 and TRBJ1-4, the full variable domain is DVKVTQSSRYLVKRTGEKVFLECVQDMDHENMFWYRQDPGLGLRLIYFSYDVKMKEKGDIPEGYSVSREKKERFSLILESASTNQTSMYLCASSLHGTANEKLFFGSGTQLSVL.

The V call is TRBV11-2, the J call TRBJ2-7; a possible D gene is TRBD2 (6 bases). Trimming took 5 bases from V and 2 from J, leaving 16 bases between them. The CDR3 consists of 15 residues. Per germline, CDR1 SGHAT and CDR2 FQNNGV. This chain's CDR3 is CASSPDGTWTYEQYF. The CDR3 DNA reads TGTGCCAGCAGCCCAGATGGGACTTGGACCTACGAGCAGTACTTC.

V usage is TRBV27 and J usage is TRBJ1-5; 8 nucleotides agree with TRBD1. The length of the CDR3 is 17 residues. Unmatched junction bases numbered 15, after V lost 5 bases and J lost 6 bases. Germline V gene sequence: CDR1 MNHEY, CDR2 SMNVEV (reference sequence). CDR3 region: CASSRTGRGPDRQPQHF. The CDR3 nucleotides read TGTGCCAGCAGTAGGACAGGGAGGGGGCCCGACCGTCAGCCCCAGCATTTT.

The V call is TRBV29-1, the J call TRBJ1-1; 11 nucleotides align to TRBD1. The CDR3 is 13 amino acids. V lost 7 bases to trimming and J lost 6 bases; unmatched junction nucleotides: 7. Germline V gene sequence: CDR1 SQVTM, CDR2 ANQGSEA. The CDR3 DNA is TGCAGCGCAACCCGGGACAGGGGGGCTGAAGCTTTCTTT. Protein product: CSATRDRGAEAFF.

The rearrangement uses TRBV4-3 and TRBJ1-1, with D hard to call. The ends were cut back, 1 base at V and 4 bases at J, with 10 bases in the middle. CDR3 length: 14 residues. The germline V gene has CDR1 LGHNA and CDR2 YSLEER. The CDR3 region is CASSQGAGSTEAFF. The CDR3 DNA reads as TGCGCCAGCAGCCAAGGGGCGGGGAGCACTGAAGCTTTCTTT.

The CDR3: CASSPTASVNTEAFF. The CDR3 nucleotides are TGTGCCAGCAGTCCAACAGCGTCGGTGAACACTGAAGCTTTCTTT. The V and J genes are TRBV14 and TRBJ1-1; no reliable D call. The CDR3 loop spans 15 amino acids. Trimming took off 6 bases at V and 0 bases at J, with 14 bases between the two ends. In germline, CDR1 is SGHDN, CDR2 FVKESK.

The genes are TRBV5-5 and TRBJ1-2; 8 nucleotides match TRBD1. After removal of 2 bases from V and 0 bases from J, the junction contained 3 bases not matched to a gene. The CDR3 is made up of 15 amino acids. The germline V gene has CDR1 SGHKS and CDR2 YYEKEE (reference sequence). In DNA, the CDR3 is TGTGCCAGCAGCTTAGGACAGGGCGCTAACTATGGCTACACCTTC. Its protein product is CASSLGQGANYGYTF.

This chain connects TRBV19 to TRBJ1-1, with TRBD1 identical over 7 bases. V gave up 8 bases and J gave up 11 bases; unmatched junction bases: 5. The germline V gene encodes CDR1 LNHDA and CDR2 SQIVND (reference sequence). The CDR3 runs 10 residues. Here the CDR3 reads CASYDRAAFF. The CDR3 DNA reads as TGTGCCAGTTATGACAGGGCGGCTTTCTTT.

The CDR3 DNA follows: TGCGCCAGCAGCTTGGGACAGGGGGGACAATCAGCCCAGCATTTT. This translates into CASSLGQGGQSAQHF. The J gene is TRBJ1-5, the V gene TRBV5-1; 9 positions agree with TRBD1. With 0 bases clipped from V and 11 bases from J, the junction kept 9 bases outside the gene matches. This CDR3 has 15 residues. CDR1 SGHRS and CDR2 YFSETQ come from the germline V gene.

V gene TRBV6-1 combines with J gene TRBJ1-1, with D perhaps matching TRBD1 (5 bases). Germline V gene sequence: CDR1 MNHNS, CDR2 SASEGT. Trimming cost V 2 bases and J 2 bases, with 21 bases left between them. This CDR3 comprises 18 residues. The CDR3 DNA reads TGTGCCAGCAGTGAATCCGGGCCTATGGGGGGAATCAACACTGAAGCTTTCTTT. This sequence encodes CASSESGPMGGINTEAFF.

This clone has only a few counts. The V call is TRBV7-6, the J call TRBJ2-7, with 9 bases lining up with TRBD1. Germline loops: CDR1 SGHVS, CDR2 FNYEAQ. The CDR3 totals 14 residues. V was pared by 5 bases and J by 3 bases, with 5 bases of the junction left unmatched. CDR3 bases: TGTGCCAGCAGCCCCCGGACAGGGGACTACGAGCAGTACTTC. Protein: CASSPRTGDYEQYF.